This T cell receptor (beta chain) emerged from a study of shared clonotypes between healthy human individuals. This table comes from immunoSEQ multiplex PCR, and its TCRdb copy is limited to in-frame clones, with some not included. The sample holds under 850,000 clones, approximately 92% seen once. Terminally differentiated effector memory CD45RA+ cells were excluded from the naive CD8 cells, which were CD45RO-negative and positively selected for CCR7. Adults of Caucasian background living in Nashville, Tennessee made up all donors. V shed 2 bases and J 4 bases; nucleotides not matched to a gene: 7. The CDR3 has 14 amino acids. CDR1 and CDR2 (germline): GTSNPN, SVGIG (reference sequence).

Sequencing was carried out using naive CD8+ T cells sorted from blood. The J gene is TRBJ1-2, the V gene TRBV30; 7 bases fit TRBD1. This clonotype was obtained from a man aged 30-40 years in good health. In DNA form, the CDR3 reads TGTGCCTGGAGTCTTTGGACAGGCGTCTATGGCTACACCTTC. Protein: CAWSLWTGVYGYTF.